This T cell receptor (beta chain) was observed in a study of T-cell reconstitution after alpha-beta-depleted transplantation in children. General study findings and limits: By about two months after transplant, alpha-beta T cells reportedly arose from several hundred graft clones that had expanded.

Germline V lookup: CDR1 DFQATT, CDR2 SNEGSKA (reference sequence). The CDR3 is 14 residues long. Trimming stripped 0 bases from V and 0 bases from J, with 8 bases between. Concerning this clonotype: What it recognizes is unknown.

The TCRbeta library incorporated unique molecular identifiers. Each CDR3 protein gets one entry after TCRdb re-called the PCR reads with MiXCR. The table includes around 440,000 distinct CDR3 sequences, more than 9% detected once. Sequenced material: PBMCs, taken before TCRalphabeta/CD19-depleted stem cell transplant. This TCR was sampled from a child aged 2 to 15 with inherited bone marrow failure, due to receive a stem cell transplant. The chain employs TRBV20-1 and TRBJ1-1; D is ambiguous. The CDR3, as DNA: TGCAGTGCTAGAGAAGGGCTCTTGAACACTGAAGCTTTCTTT. Translating gives CSAREGLLNTEAFF.